The rows below give T cell receptor beta chains drawn from one sample of a study of response to subunit inactivated influenza vaccine. TCRdb re-derived calls from the RT-PCR reads in MiXCR, one entry per CDR3 protein. The sample includes approximately 480,000 distinct CDR3 sequences, roughly 9.8% of them seen just once. Sequences were derived from PBMCs from blood, sampled about 40 days after vaccination. The receptors shown here come from a man aged 45-65 years who received an inactivated influenza vaccine. Each CDR3 is given with its conserved first and last residue. D genes are given only for firm matches. The size of a clone is reported for some rows only, either as once, few or many, or as a class for expanded clones.

>TRBV6-2/TRBV6-3|TRBJ1-1|12|few|.
CASQVGWTEAFF
TGTGCCAGCCAGGTGGGCTGGACTGAAGCTTTCTTT
>TRBV12-3/TRBV12-4|TRBJ1-5|17|.|.
CASSFQGSQGSNQPQHF
TGTGCCAGCAGTTTTCAGGGGTCCCAGGGGTCAAATCAGCCCCAGCATTTT
>TRBV5-6|TRBJ1-1|13|.|.
CASSYGANTEAFF
TGTGCCAGCAGCTACGGGGCGAACACTGAAGCTTTCTTT
>TRBV24-1|TRBJ2-1|11|many|.
CATSARDEQFF
TGTGCCACCAGTGCTCGGGATGAGCAGTTCTTC
>TRBV6-5|TRBJ1-1|16|few|.
CASSYSKGRSSTEAFF
TGTGCCAGCAGTTACTCGAAGGGGAGGAGCAGCACTGAAGCTTTCTTT
>TRBV12-3/TRBV12-4|TRBJ2-3|14|.|TRBD2
CASSPSGAPDTQYF
TGTGCCAGCAGCCCTAGCGGGGCCCCAGATACGCAGTATTTT
>TRBV29-1|TRBJ2-3|16|many|TRBD2
CSVERTLAGGTDTQYF
TGCAGCGTTGAGCGAACACTAGCGGGGGGCACAGATACGCAGTATTTT
>TRBV5-1|TRBJ2-3|15|few|TRBD1
CASSLTGATTDTQYF
TGCGCCAGCAGCCTGACAGGGGCGACCACAGATACGCAGTATTTT
>TRBV12-3/TRBV12-4|TRBJ2-5|12|many|.
CASSFDIAAQYF
TGTGCCAGCAGTTTTGATATTGCGGCCCAGTACTTC
>TRBV2|TRBJ2-1|18|few|TRBD2
CASRKRTSGYSSYNEQFF
TGTGCCAGCAGGAAGAGGACTAGCGGCTATAGCTCCTACAATGAGCAGTTCTTC
>TRBV7-9|TRBJ2-7|15|.|TRBD1
CASSEQPGQGAREYF
TGTGCCAGCAGCGAACAGCCGGGACAGGGGGCTCGGGAGTACTTC
>TRBV12-3/TRBV12-4|TRBJ2-6|19|.|TRBD1
CASNPGTGVTLFGANVLTF
TGTGCCAGCAACCCCGGGACAGGGGTAACCCTCTTTGGGGCCAACGTCCTGACTTTC
>TRBV7-2|TRBJ2-1|14|many|.
CASSLASPFNEQFF
TGTGCCAGCAGCTTGGCTTCCCCCTTCAATGAGCAGTTCTTC
>TRBV10-3|TRBJ1-5|16|.|.
CAISESRGGAGQPQHF
TGTGCCATCAGTGAGTCGAGGGGGGGGGCTGGTCAGCCCCAGCATTTT
>TRBV5-1|TRBJ2-1|15|few|.
CASSLAGPARSEQFF
TGCGCCAGCAGCTTGGCGGGGCCCGCCCGGTCTGAGCAGTTCTTC
>TRBV2|TRBJ2-3|12|many|.
CASSRDTDTQYF
TGTGCCAGCAGTCGGGACACAGATACGCAGTATTTT
>TRBV7-8|TRBJ2-7|12|.|.
CASSLVQTEQYF
TGTGCCAGCAGCTTAGTCCAAACCGAGCAGTACTTC
>TRBV14|TRBJ1-1|13|.|.
CASSPLGWPEAFF
TGTGCCAGCAGCCCGCTAGGGTGGCCTGAAGCTTTCTTT
>TRBV24-1|TRBJ2-1|15|few|.
CATSVQHSLPFGQFF
TGTGCCACCAGTGTTCAGCACAGCCTACCTTTCGGGCAGTTCTTC
>TRBV15|TRBJ1-1|16|.|TRBD1
CATSRARQGVNTEAFF
TGTGCCACCAGCAGGGCCCGACAGGGGGTTAACACTGAAGCTTTCTTT